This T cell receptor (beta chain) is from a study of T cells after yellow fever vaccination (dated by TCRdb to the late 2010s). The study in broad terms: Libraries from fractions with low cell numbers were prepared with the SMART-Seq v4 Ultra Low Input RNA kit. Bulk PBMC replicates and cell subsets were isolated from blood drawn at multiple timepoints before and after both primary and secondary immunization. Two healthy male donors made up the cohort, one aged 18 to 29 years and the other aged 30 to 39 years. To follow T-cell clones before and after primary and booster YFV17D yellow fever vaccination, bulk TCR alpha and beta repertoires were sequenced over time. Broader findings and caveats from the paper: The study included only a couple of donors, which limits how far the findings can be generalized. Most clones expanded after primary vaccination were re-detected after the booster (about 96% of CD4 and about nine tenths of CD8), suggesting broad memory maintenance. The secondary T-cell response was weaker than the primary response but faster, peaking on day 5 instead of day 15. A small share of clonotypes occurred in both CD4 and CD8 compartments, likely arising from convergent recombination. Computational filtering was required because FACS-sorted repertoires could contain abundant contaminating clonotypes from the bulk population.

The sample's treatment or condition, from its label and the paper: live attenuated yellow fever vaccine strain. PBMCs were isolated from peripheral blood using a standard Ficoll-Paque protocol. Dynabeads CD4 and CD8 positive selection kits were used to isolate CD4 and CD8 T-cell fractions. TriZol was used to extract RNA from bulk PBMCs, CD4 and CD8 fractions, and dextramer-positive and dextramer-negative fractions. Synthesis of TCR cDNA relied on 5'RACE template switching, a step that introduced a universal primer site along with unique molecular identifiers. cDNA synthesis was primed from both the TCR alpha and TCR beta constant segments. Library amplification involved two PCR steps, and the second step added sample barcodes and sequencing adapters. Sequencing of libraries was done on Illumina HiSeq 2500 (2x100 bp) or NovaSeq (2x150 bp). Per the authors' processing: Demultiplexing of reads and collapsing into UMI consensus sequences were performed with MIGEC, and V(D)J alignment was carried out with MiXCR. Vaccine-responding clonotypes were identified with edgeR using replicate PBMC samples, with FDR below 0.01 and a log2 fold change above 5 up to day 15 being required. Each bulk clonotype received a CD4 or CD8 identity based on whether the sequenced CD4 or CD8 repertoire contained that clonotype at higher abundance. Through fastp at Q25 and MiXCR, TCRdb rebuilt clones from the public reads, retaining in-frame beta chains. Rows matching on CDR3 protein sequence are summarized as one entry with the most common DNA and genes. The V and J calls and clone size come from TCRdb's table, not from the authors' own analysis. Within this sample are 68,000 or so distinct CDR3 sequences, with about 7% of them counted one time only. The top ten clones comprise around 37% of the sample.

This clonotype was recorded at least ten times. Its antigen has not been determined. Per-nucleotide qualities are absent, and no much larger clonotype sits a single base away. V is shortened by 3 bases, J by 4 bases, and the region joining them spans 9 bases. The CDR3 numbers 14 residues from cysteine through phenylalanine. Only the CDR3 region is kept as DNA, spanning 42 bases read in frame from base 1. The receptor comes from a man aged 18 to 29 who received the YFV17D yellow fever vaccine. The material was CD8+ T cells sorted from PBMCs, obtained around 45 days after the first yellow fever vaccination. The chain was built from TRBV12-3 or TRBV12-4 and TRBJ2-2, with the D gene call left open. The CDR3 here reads CASSFVGFTGELFF. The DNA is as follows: TGTGCCAGCAGTTTTGTCGGTTTCACCGGGGAGCTGTTTTTT.